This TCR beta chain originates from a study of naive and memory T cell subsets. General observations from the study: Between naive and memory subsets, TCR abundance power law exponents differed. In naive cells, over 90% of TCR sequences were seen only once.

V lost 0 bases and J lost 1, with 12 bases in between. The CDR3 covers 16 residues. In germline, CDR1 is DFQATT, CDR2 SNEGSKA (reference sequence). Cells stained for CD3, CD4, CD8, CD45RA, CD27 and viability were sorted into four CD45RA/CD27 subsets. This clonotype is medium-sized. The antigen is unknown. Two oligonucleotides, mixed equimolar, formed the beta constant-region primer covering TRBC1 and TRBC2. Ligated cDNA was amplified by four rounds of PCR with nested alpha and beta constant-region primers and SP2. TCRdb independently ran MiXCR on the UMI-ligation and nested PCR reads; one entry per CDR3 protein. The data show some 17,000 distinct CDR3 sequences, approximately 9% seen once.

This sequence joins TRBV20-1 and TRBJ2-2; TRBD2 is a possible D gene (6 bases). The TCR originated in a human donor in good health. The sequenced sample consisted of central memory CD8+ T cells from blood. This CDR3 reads CSARDQVTRNTGELFF. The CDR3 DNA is TGCAGTGCTAGAGATCAAGTGACTAGGAACACCGGGGAGCTGTTTTTT.